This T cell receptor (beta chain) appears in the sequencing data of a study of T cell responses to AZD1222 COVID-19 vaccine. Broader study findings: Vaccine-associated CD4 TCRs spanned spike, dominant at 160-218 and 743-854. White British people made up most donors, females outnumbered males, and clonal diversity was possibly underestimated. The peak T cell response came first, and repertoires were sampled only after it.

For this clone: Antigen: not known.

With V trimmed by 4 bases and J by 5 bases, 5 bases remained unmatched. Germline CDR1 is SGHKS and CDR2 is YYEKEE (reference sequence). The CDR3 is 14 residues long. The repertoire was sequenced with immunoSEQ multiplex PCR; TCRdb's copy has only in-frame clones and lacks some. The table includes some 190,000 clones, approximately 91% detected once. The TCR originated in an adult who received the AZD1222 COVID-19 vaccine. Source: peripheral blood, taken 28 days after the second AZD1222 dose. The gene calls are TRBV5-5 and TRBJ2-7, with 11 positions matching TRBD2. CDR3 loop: CASSRLAGTHEQYF. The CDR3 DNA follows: TGTGCCAGCAGCCGACTAGCGGGAACCCACGAGCAGTACTTC.